This paragraph reports one TCR beta chain. Germline-derived CDR1 and CDR2 are KGHSH and LQKENI. V was cut by 3 bases and J by 0 bases, with 12 bases left in between. This CDR3 spans 15 amino acids. This sample was included in a study of CD8+CD57+ T cells in acquired aplastic anemia. Genomic DNA was employed as the template in profiling TCR beta VDJ and CDR3. TCRdb re-analysed the reads in MiXCR, keeping a single row per CDR3 protein. The sample yields around 150,000 distinct CDR3 sequences, approximately 41% seen once. Sequenced sample: sorted CD4+, CD8+, or CD8+CD57+ T cells (not recorded which) from PBMCs. The TCR was taken from a human donor in good health, serving as a control. The V and J genes are TRBV18 and TRBJ2-7; D not resolved. The CDR3 is CASSPPAPFSYEQYF. The CDR3 DNA reads as TGTGCCAGCTCACCCCCGGCACCCTTCTCCTACGAGCAGTACTTC. The whole variable domain, filled in from reference TRBV18 and TRBJ2-7, reads NAGVMQNPRHLVRRRGQEARLRCSPMKGHSHVYWYRQLPEEGLKFMVYLQKENIIDESGMPKERFSAEFPKEGPSILRIQQVVRGDSAAYFCASSPPAPFSYEQYFGPGTRLTVT.